The 20 T cell receptor beta chains below come from one sample, sequenced in a study of CD8+ T cells in alopecia areata (dated by TCRdb to 2017 to 2018). Preparation of the library involved the immunoSEQ multiplex PCR assay. RNA was extracted from all samples and reverse transcribed into cDNA, which served as template for TCR sequencing. TCRdb re-hosts the immuneACCESS table, in-frame sequences only. Its copies lack some clones; in the studies checked, an unresolved V gene accounts for under half of them, and the cause for the rest is not known. This sample has about 140,000 clones in its table, and 51% of those were observed once. The ten largest clones add up to over 0.75% of the sample. The sample's time point label, in plain terms: baseline before oral tofacitinib. The source was CD4+ T cells sorted from blood, collected at week 0. The receptors derive from a human donor with alopecia areata.

This clone has only a few counts. The CDR3 spells CASSEGLVSGYEQYF. The CDR3 DNA reads TGTGCCAGCAGTGAGGGTCTGGTCAGCGGTTACGAGCAGTACTTC. The chain recombines TRBV2 with TRBJ2-7; maybe TRBD2 (5 bases). The germline gives CDR1 SNHLY, CDR2 FYNNEI. Trimming stripped 3 bases from V and 4 bases from J, with 16 bases between. The length of the CDR3 is 15 residues.

The chain has TRBV6-1 and TRBJ1-2; unclear D gene. Per germline, CDR1 MNHNS and CDR2 SASEGT. V was cut by 2 bases and J by 5 bases, with 9 bases left in between. CDR3 length: 13 amino acids. CDR3 in DNA: TGTGCCAGCAGTGAAAACGGGTTATATGGCTACACCTTC. It yields the protein CASSENGLYGYTF.

This clone turned up a few times. Other DNA sequences in the same sample also yield this CDR3. V gene TRBV29-1 combines with J gene TRBJ1-2; no reliable D call. CDR1 SQVTM and CDR2 ANQGSEA come from the germline V gene. Trimming took 3 bases from V and 8 from J, leaving 1 base between them. The CDR3 spans 8 residues. The CDR3 here is CSVEGYTF. Written as DNA, the CDR3 is TGCAGCGTTGAGGGCTACACCTTC.

This chain uses TRBV29-1 with TRBJ1-1, with D unresolved. CDR1 and CDR2 from the germline V gene are SQVTM and ANQGSEA. This CDR3 region has 12 residues. Trimming removed 4 bases from V and 0 bases from J, with 6 bases in between. CDR3 loop: CSVVQLNTEAFF. Written as DNA, the CDR3 is TGCAGCGTTGTACAGCTGAACACTGAAGCTTTCTTT. Based on the CDR3 plus reference TRBV29-1 and TRBJ1-1, the full variable domain is SAVISQKPSRDICQRGTSLTIQCQVDSQVTMMFWYRQQPGQSLTLIATANQGSEATYESGFVIDKFPISRPNLTFSTLTVSNMSPEDSSIYLCSVVQLNTEAFFGQGTRLTVV.

The chain joins TRBV30 to TRBJ2-7; TRBD2 agrees at 7 bases. Germline CDR1 reads GTSNPN; CDR2 reads SVGIG (reference sequence). V was pared by 1 base and J by 6 bases, with 6 bases of the junction left unmatched. The CDR3 is 13 amino acids. The CDR3 loop is CAWSGLSGGEQYF. In DNA form, the CDR3 reads TGTGCCTGGAGTGGGCTTTCGGGGGGCGAGCAGTACTTC. Filled out from reference TRBV30 and TRBJ2-7, the complete variable domain reads SQTIHQWPATLVQPVGSPLSLECTVEGTSNPNLYWYRQAAGRGLQLLFYSVGIGQISSEVPQNLSASRPQDRQFILSSKKLLLSDSGFYLCAWSGLSGGEQYFGPGTRLTVT.

V is TRBV4-3 and J is TRBJ2-7, with D possibly being TRBD1 (5 bases). CDR1 is LGHNA and CDR2 is YSLEER in the germline V gene. Deletions cut 1 base from V and 3 bases from J, with 13 bases between. The CDR3 contains 15 residues. Here the CDR3 DNA reads TGCGCCAGCAGCCAAGTAAGGGGAAGCTACTACGAGCAGTACTTC. Amino acid sequence: CASSQVRGSYYEQYF.

V and J are TRBV7-2 and TRBJ2-6; unclear D gene. V lost 5 bases, J lost 3 bases, and 2 bases lay in between. CDR1 and CDR2 from the germline V gene are SGHTA and FQGNSA. CDR3 length: 12 amino acids. CDR3 sequence reads: CASSIGANVLTF. CDR3 DNA sequence: TGTGCCAGCAGCATTGGGGCCAACGTCCTGACTTTC.

The gene calls are TRBV30 and TRBJ2-7; D uncertain. Germline V gene data show CDR1 as GTSNPN and CDR2 as SVGIG (reference sequence). This CDR3 has 13 residues. Trimming pared 0 bases from V and 6 bases from J, leaving 12 bases between. CDR3: CAWSVFRVGEQYF. DNA for the CDR3: TGTGCCTGGAGTGTCTTTAGGGTGGGCGAGCAGTACTTC.

This clone was recorded a few times. CDR3 DNA: TGCGCCAGCAGGGTTGAAGGGAGCTATGGCTACACCTTC. This translates into CASRVEGSYGYTF. V is TRBV5-1 and J is TRBJ1-2; D remains ambiguous. CDR1 and CDR2 (germline): SGHRS, YFSETQ. Trimming took 5 bases from V and 4 from J, leaving 12 bases between them. The CDR3 contains 13 residues.

This rearrangement joins TRBV5-1 to TRBJ2-2, with D perhaps TRBD2 (6 bases). Trimming took off 0 bases at V and 7 bases at J, with 13 bases between the two ends. The CDR3 spans 15 residues. From germline, CDR1 is SGHRS and CDR2 YFSETQ. Here the CDR3 reads CASSLARGISGELFF. The CDR3 DNA sequence: TGCGCCAGCAGCTTGGCTCGGGGGATAAGCGGGGAGCTGTTTTTT.

This CDR3 is CASSQGLRERIPDTQYF. The CDR3 nucleotides are TGTGCCAGCAGCCAAGGGCTACGGGAGCGGATCCCAGATACGCAGTATTTT. The chain employs TRBV4-2 and TRBJ2-3; D possibly corresponds to TRBD2 (6 bases). The germline V gene has CDR1 LGHNA and CDR2 YNFKEQ. The CDR3 extends over 17 amino acids. Deletions cut 1 base from V and 4 bases from J, with 18 bases between.

This clone was detected a few times. V gene TRBV5-1 combines with J gene TRBJ2-3; 10 bases are shared with TRBD2. The CDR3 contains 16 residues. V lost 0 bases to trimming and J lost 2 bases; unmatched junction nucleotides: 3. The germline gives CDR1 SGHRS, CDR2 YFSETQ. The CDR3 region has the DNA TGCGCCAGCAGCTTGGGGCTAGCGGGAGCCACAGATACGCAGTATTTT. Translation: CASSLGLAGATDTQYF.

The chain recombines TRBV7-9 with TRBJ2-1; the D is unclear. V dropped 1 base and J dropped 8 bases, with 15 bases sitting between them. The CDR3 has 15 residues. Germline V gives CDR1 SEHNR, CDR2 FQNEAQ (reference sequence). The CDR3 DNA sequence: TGTGCCAGCAGCTTAGGGGTCGGGCAGGTCGATGAGCAGTTCTTC. As protein: CASSLGVGQVDEQFF.

A single count supports this clone. V usage is TRBV2 and J usage is TRBJ2-3; 8 bases are a match to TRBD1. In germline, CDR1 is SNHLY, CDR2 FYNNEI. The V gene end was trimmed by 6 bases and the J gene end by 4 bases; junction bases not matched to a gene: 3. This CDR3 is 13 amino acids long. The DNA for the CDR3 is TGTGCCAGCAGGGGGGGACAGGCAGATACGCAGTATTTT. Its translation: CASRGGQADTQYF.

This chain connects TRBV30 to TRBJ2-5; D is unclear. CDR3 size: 15 residues. V was cut by 0 bases and J by 0 bases, with 11 bases left in between. Looked up from germline, CDR1 is GTSNPN and CDR2 is SVGIG (reference sequence). The CDR3, as DNA: TGTGCCTGGAGTGTGGACGGACGGTACCAAGAGACCCAGTACTTC. Translated, it gives CAWSVDGRYQETQYF.

The chain couples TRBV5-1 to TRBJ2-7; 9 bases fit TRBD1. V lost 0 bases to trimming and J lost 4 bases; unmatched junction nucleotides: 5. Germline assignment: CDR1 SGHRS and CDR2 YFSETQ. The CDR3 is made up of 15 amino acids. The CDR3 loop reads CASSLEQGARYEQYF. CDR3 in DNA: TGCGCCAGCAGCTTGGAACAGGGGGCAAGGTACGAGCAGTACTTC.

V gene TRBV30 combines with J gene TRBJ2-3; 14 nucleotides line up with TRBD2. The CDR3 totals 13 residues. Germline lookup yields CDR1 GTSNPN and CDR2 SVGIG (reference sequence). V dropped 7 bases and J dropped 9; count of bases not matched to a gene: 6. For the CDR3, the DNA is TGTGCCTATGGACTAGCGGGAGGCGGGACGCAGTATTTT. Translating gives CAYGLAGGGTQYF.

The rearrangement uses TRBV19 and TRBJ2-7; maybe TRBD1 (6 bases). Germline loops: CDR1 LNHDA, CDR2 SQIVND (reference sequence). The CDR3 is made up of 13 amino acids. The V end was cut by 5 bases, the J end by 4 bases, with 12 bases between. The CDR3 DNA sequence: TGTGCCAGTAGTCTGCCAGGGGCGTACGAGCAGTACTTC. Its protein product is CASSLPGAYEQYF.

This chain joins TRBV5-8 and TRBJ2-1; possible D gene TRBD1, 6 bases. From germline, CDR1 is SGHTS and CDR2 YDEGEE. V dropped 3 bases and J dropped 6 bases, with 16 bases sitting between them. The CDR3 runs to 15 residues. The CDR3: CASSSGTLLFNEQFF. The DNA of the CDR3 is TGTGCCAGCAGCTCGGGGACACTTCTCTTCAATGAGCAGTTCTTC.

The rearrangement links TRBV9 to TRBJ2-1; 8 bases map to TRBD2. CDR3 size: 16 residues. The junction had 5 bases not matched to a gene; V was cut back by 2 bases and J by 1 base. The germline V gene encodes CDR1 SGDLS and CDR2 YYNGEE. CDR3 protein: CASSVLSGSSYNEQFF. CDR3 nucleotide sequence: TGTGCCAGCAGCGTTCTGAGCGGGAGTTCCTACAATGAGCAGTTCTTC.